The clone carrying this T cell receptor beta chain was picked up a small number of times. The data originate from a study of beta chain features in type 1 diabetes. Study context: Sorted cells examined across all samples numbered 85 million to 130 million.

The CDR3 is 14 residues long. Looked up from germline, CDR1 is LNHDA and CDR2 is SQIVND (reference sequence). V was trimmed by 0 bases and J by 4 bases, leaving 7 bases between them. Isolation of CD4+ naive, central memory, regulatory and stem cell-like memory cells was achieved by sorting via CD45RO/CCR7/CD25/CD127/CD95/CD27. Once sorted, every population was more than 95% pure. As every portion of the isolated RNA was reverse transcribed, the sequencing read expressed TCRB transcripts. TCRdb's table, derived via immunoSEQ multiplex PCR, lists solely in-frame clones and lacks some. The sample includes 900,000 or so clones, roughly 15% of them seen just once.

This clonotype was sampled from a woman between 18 and 29 years old in good health. Sequencing was done on a sample of naive CD4+ T cells from blood. The chain employs TRBV19 and TRBJ2-1, with unresolved D. CDR3 loop: CASSIDSKYNEQFF. DNA for the CDR3: TGTGCCAGTAGTATAGACTCCAAATACAATGAGCAGTTCTTC.